This TCR beta chain originates from a study of spatial heterogeneity in lung cancer. Overall study: In tumor regions, TCR transcript counts tracked strongly with a T cell module score from matched bulk RNA-seq. Regarding the study as a whole: Mutation tallies in tumors tracked expanded intratumoral alpha and beta TCR counts.

This clonotype was detected many times. Its target is not known. Within a library made for alpha chains, this beta chain is off target, and its count is uninformative. TCRdb redid the calling of the 5' RACE reads with MiXCR, one entry per CDR3 protein. Counted here are about 12,000 distinct CDR3 sequences, approximately 5.5% occurring once; the ten biggest clones make up roughly a quarter. The germline gives CDR1 MNHEY, CDR2 SVGEGT. The V and J ends lost 6 bases and 3 bases, in that order; junction bases with no gene match: 6. The CDR3 sequence is 14 residues long. The time point was: sample taken at primary tumor resection.

This TCR came from a male donor with early-stage non-small cell lung cancer. Sequencing was performed on lung tumor tissue, taken at surgery. The rearrangement joins TRBV6-2 or TRBV6-3 to TRBJ1-2, with TRBD1 matching 8 bases. CDR3 in amino acids: CASRKSGQDYGYTF. The DNA of the CDR3 is TGTGCCAGCAGAAAATCGGGACAGGACTATGGCTACACCTTC.